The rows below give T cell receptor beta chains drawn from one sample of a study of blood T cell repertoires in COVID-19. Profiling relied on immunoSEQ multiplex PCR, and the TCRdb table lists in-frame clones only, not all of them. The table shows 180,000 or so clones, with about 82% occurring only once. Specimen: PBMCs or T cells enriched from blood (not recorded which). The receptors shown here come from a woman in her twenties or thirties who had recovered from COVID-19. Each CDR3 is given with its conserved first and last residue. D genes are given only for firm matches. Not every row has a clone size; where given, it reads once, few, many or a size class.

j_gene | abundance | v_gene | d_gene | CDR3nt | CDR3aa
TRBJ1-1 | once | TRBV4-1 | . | TGCGCCAGCAGCCAAGAACCCACAGTGAACACTGAAGCTTTCTTT | CASSQEPTVNTEAFF
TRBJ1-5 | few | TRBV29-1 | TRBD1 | TGCAGCGTACAGATGGACACAGGGGGTCAGGGGCAGCCCCAGCATTTT | CSVQMDTGGQGQPQHF
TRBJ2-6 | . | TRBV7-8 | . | TGTGCCAGCAGCCCTAGGGGAAGTAGCTCTGGGGCCAACGTCCTGACTTTC | CASSPRGSSSGANVLTF
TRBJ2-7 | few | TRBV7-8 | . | TGTGCCAGCAGCTTATATACAGGGAGCTCCTACGAGCAGTACTTC | CASSLYTGSSYEQYF
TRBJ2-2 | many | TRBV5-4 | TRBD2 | TGTGCCAGCAGCTTGGGACTAGCGGAAAACACCGGGGAGCTGTTTTTT | CASSLGLAENTGELFF
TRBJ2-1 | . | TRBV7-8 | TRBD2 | TGTGCCAGCAGCCGCCTAAGACTAGCGGATTACAATGAGCGGTTCTTC | CASSRLRLADYNERFF
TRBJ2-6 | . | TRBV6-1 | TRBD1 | TGTGCCAGCAGTGAACGGGGCGGGACAGGGGGCCCTGGGGCCAACGTCCTGACTTTC | CASSERGGTGGPGANVLTF
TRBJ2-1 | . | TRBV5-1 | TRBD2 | TGCGCCAGCAGCTTGGCCCCTAGCGGGAGGACCTACAATGAGCAGTTCTTC | CASSLAPSGRTYNEQFF
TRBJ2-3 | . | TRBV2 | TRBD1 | TGTGCCAGCCGGCAGAGAACAGGGGGTTCAGATACGCAGTATTTT | CASRQRTGGSDTQYF
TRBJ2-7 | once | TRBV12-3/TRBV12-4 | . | TGTGCCAGCAGTTTAGTCAAAGGAGGCGAGCAGTACTTC | CASSLVKGGEQYF
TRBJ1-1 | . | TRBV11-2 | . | TGTGCCAGCAGCCTCAGGGATAAAACTGAAGCTTTCTTT | CASSLRDKTEAFF
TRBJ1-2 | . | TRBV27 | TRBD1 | TGTGCCAGCAGTTATACAGGGGCGTGGAGCTATGGCTACACCTTC | CASSYTGAWSYGYTF
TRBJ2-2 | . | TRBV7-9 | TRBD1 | TGTGCCAGCAGCGCAGCCGGGACAGGGGCCGGGGAGCTGTTTTTT | CASSAAGTGAGELFF
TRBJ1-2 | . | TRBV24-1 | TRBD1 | TGTGCCACCAGTGAAGGTATTGTGGACAGGGATGAGCACTATGGCTACACCTTC | CATSEGIVDRDEHYGYTF
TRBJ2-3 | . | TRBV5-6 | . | TGTGCCAGCAGCTTGGATGCCGGGAACACAGATACGCAGTATTTT | CASSLDAGNTDTQYF
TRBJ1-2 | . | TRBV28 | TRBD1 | TGTGCCAGCAGTCCCCTTCTGAACAGGGGAACGGATGGCTACACCTTC | CASSPLLNRGTDGYTF
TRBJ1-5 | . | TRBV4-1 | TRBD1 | TGCGCCAGCAGCCGATCCGGACAGGGGATCGGCAATCAGCCCCAGCATTTT | CASSRSGQGIGNQPQHF
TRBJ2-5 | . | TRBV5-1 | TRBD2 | TGCGCCAGCAGCACCACTAGCGGGGGGGGTCAAGAGACCCAGTACTTC | CASSTTSGGGQETQYF
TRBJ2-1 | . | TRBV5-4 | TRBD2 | TGTGCCAGCAGCTCGTCCCGGGACTATGCTGAGCAGTTCTTC | CASSSSRDYAEQFF
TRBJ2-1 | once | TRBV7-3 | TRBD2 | TGTGCCAGCAGCGCGGGGGGATCGTGGGCCAATGAGCAGTTCTTC | CASSAGGSWANEQFF
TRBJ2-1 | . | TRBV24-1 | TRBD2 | TGTGCCACCAGTGATAGCGGGAGCTCCAATGAGCAGTTCTTC | CATSDSGSSNEQFF
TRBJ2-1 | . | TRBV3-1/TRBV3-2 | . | TGTGCCAGCAGCCAATCGAGTGAGCAGTTCTTC | CASSQSSEQFF
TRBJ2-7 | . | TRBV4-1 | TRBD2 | TGCGCCAGCAGCCAAGACCCTAGCGGGAGGTTGTACGAGCAGTACTTC | CASSQDPSGRLYEQYF
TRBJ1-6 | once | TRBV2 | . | TGTGCCAGCAGTCGCGCAGGAAATAATTCACCCCTCCACTTT | CASSRAGNNSPLHF
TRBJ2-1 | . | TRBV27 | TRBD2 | TGTGCCAGCAGTTATGACCGGACTAGTGTGCAGTTCTTC | CASSYDRTSVQFF
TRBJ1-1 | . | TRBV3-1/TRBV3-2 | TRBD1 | TGTGCCAGCAGCCACTTGGACAGGTTCTTTGAAGCTTTCTTT | CASSHLDRFFEAFF
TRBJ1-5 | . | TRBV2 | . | TGTGCCAGCAGGGCGGAGAGTCGGGGGCAGCCCCAGCATTTT | CASRAESRGQPQHF
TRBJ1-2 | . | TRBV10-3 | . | TGTGCCATCAGTGGGTGGCAGGGCCCTAACTATGGCTACACCTTC | CAISGWQGPNYGYTF
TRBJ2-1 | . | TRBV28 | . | TGTGCCAGCAGCTACCGGGACTCCTACAATGAGCAGTTCTTC | CASSYRDSYNEQFF
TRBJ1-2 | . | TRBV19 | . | TGTGCCAGTAGTATAGATGAAAGGGGTCGGGGCTACACCTTC | CASSIDERGRGYTF
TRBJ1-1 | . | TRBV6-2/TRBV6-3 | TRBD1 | TGTGCCAGCAGCCCCGGACAGGGCCGGTCGGACACTGAAGCTTTCTTT | CASSPGQGRSDTEAFF